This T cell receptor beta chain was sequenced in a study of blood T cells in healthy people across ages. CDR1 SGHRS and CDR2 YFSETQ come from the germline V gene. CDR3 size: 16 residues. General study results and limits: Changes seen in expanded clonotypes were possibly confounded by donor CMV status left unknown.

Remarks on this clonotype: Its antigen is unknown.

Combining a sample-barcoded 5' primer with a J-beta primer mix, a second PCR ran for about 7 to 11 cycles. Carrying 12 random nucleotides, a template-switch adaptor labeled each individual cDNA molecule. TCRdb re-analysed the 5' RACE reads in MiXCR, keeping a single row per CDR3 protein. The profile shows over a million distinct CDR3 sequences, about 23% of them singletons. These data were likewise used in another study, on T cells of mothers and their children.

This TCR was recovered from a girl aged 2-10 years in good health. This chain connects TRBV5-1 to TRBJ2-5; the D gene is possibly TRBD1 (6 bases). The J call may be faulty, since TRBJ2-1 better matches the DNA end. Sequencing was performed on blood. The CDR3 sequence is CASSLGTGTLQPEQFF. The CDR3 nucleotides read TGCGCCAGCAGCTTGGGTACAGGGACGCTTCAACCGGAGCAGTTCTTC.